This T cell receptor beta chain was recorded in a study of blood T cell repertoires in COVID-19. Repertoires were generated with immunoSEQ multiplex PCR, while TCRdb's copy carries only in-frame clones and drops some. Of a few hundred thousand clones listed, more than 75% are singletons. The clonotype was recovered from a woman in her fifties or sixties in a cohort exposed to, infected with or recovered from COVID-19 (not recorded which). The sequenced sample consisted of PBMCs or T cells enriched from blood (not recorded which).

In DNA, the CDR3 is TGTGCCAGCAGCTTAAGGGAGGGAGTCAATGAGCAGTTCTTC. Protein product: CASSLREGVNEQFF. This chain links TRBV7-3 with TRBJ2-1; the match to TRBD2 covers 7 bases. The CDR3 consists of 14 residues. Germline V gives CDR1 SGHTA, CDR2 FQGTGA. The V segment lost 1 base and the J segment 6 bases; nucleotides outside the gene matches: 3.